This is a list of T cell receptor beta chains from one sample in a study of tumor-infiltrating lymphocytes in primary liver carcinoma. TCRdb used MiXCR to reprocess the multiplex PCR reads, holding one entry per CDR3 protein. Of 310,000 or so distinct CDR3 sequences in the sample, roughly 60% were seen once. The specimen sequenced was peripheral blood. These TCRs come from a woman in her thirties with primary liver carcinoma and hepatitis B virus infection. CDR3s include the opening cysteine and the closing phenylalanine or tryptophan. A row's size may be missing; if present it is once, few, many or a size class.

clone_size j_call v_call cdr3_length cdr3_aa
NA TRBJ2-3 TRBV11-2 15 CVSGFSQGVFDTQYF
NA TRBJ1-1 TRBV19 14 CASSDRRGNTEAFF
many TRBJ2-4 TRBV11-2 16 CASSPKTGLYKNIQYF
NA TRBJ2-5 TRBV11-1 14 CASSLDKGRETQYF
NA TRBJ2-1 TRBV14 17 CASSHQGLAGSKDEQFF
many TRBJ2-1 TRBV12-3/TRBV12-4 15 CASSHRVGSYNEQFF
NA TRBJ2-2 TRBV24-1 16 CATSDLDRANTGELFF
NA TRBJ1-3 TRBV28 16 CASRIAGTGAGNTTYF
NA TRBJ2-1 TRBV12-3/TRBV12-4 11 CASSLRRDSVF
many TRBJ2-5 TRBV4-2 15 CASSRSDRDAETQYF
NA TRBJ2-7 TRBV6-2/TRBV6-3 20 CASQSLLAGGRHAPSYEQYF
many TRBJ2-3 TRBV29-1 15 CSVEDQEALANTQYF
NA NA TRBV6-1 16 CASSERSGGSTDTQHF
few TRBJ2-1 TRBV6-2/TRBV6-3 16 CASSYFWDGPSDEQFF
few TRBJ2-3 TRBV5-1 14 CASSLASEADTQYF
NA TRBJ2-4 TRBV28 13 CASCDRAKNIQYF
few TRBJ1-3 TRBV6-1 14 CAIPSAGAGNTIYF
NA TRBJ1-1 TRBV5-4 16 CASSFTGPLVYTEAFF
NA TRBJ1-2 TRBV7-9 13 CASSLRPDAGYTF
NA TRBJ2-3 TRBV14 15 CARSPPGLFTDTQYF
many TRBJ2-1 TRBV12-3/TRBV12-4 16 CASRPPLTGGLNEQFF
few TRBJ2-3 TRBV6-2/TRBV6-3 15 CASSYAGYGTDTQYF
NA TRBJ2-5 TRBV18 14 CASAQGSGGETQYF
NA TRBJ2-2 TRBV6-1 14 CASSEANPTGEPFF
NA TRBJ2-7 TRBV14 13 CASSQQYPYEQYF
NA TRBJ2-3 TRBV28 15 CASSPRDTGTDTQYF
NA TRBJ2-1 TRBV11-2 14 CASSLVGTYNERFF
NA NA TRBV6-6 13 CVSATGIADTQHF
NA TRBJ2-1 TRBV28 11 CASSSYKEQFF
NA TRBJ2-1 TRBV11-2 14 CASSLVAENKEQFF
many TRBJ2-2 TRBV11-3 15 CASSLDYTSNGELFF
NA TRBJ2-7 TRBV11-2 16 CASSLPPSLPSYEQYF
NA TRBJ2-3 TRBV12-3/TRBV12-4 14 CASSFRRGPDTQYF
NA TRBJ1-5 TRBV6-2/TRBV6-3 14 CASRPSGYNQPQHF
NA TRBJ1-2 TRBV28 14 CASSTSGLAYSYTF
NA TRBJ2-5 TRBV11-3 15 CASSSLAGVSETQHF
NA TRBJ2-6 TRBV29-1 15 CSAGTQGTGANFLTF
few TRBJ1-1 TRBV13 13 CASSRTDHTEAFF
NA TRBJ2-3 TRBV7-9 13 CASSLRVTDAQYF
NA TRBJ2-1 TRBV7-8 17 CASSLVASGSISHEQFF
NA TRBJ2-7 TRBV30 11 CACRRSYEQYF
NA TRBJ2-7 TRBV6-2/TRBV6-3 20 CASQPLLAGGRHAPSYEQYF
many TRBJ2-5 TRBV6-1 14 CASIKRVGGETQYF